The rows below give T cell receptor beta chains drawn from one sample of a study of post-analysis software for immune sequencing data. TCRdb used MiXCR to reprocess the PCR reads, holding one entry per CDR3 protein. Counted here are around 700,000 distinct CDR3 sequences, approximately 60% occurring once; the ten biggest clones make up approximately 10%. The sample was blood. These TCRs come from a girl aged 2 to 10 with multiple sclerosis. CDR3s include the opening cysteine and the closing phenylalanine or tryptophan. A D gene is named only where the DNA matches it firmly. Clone size is not always given. Where it is, it says once, few, many or a class for expanded clones.

d_call	v_call	clone_size	j_call	cdr3_nt	cdr3_aa
-	TRBV12-3/TRBV12-4	few	TRBJ2-1	TGTGCCAGCAGCCCGATAGGCCCTAAAAATGAGCAGTTCTTC	CASSPIGPKNEQFF
TRBD1	TRBV5-1	-	TRBJ1-6	TGCGCCAGCAGCTCGACCGGGACAGGGACATATAATTCACCCCTCCACTTT	CASSSTGTGTYNSPLHF
TRBD2	TRBV12-3/TRBV12-4	once	TRBJ2-3	TGTGCCAGCAGTCCAACTAGCGGGAGTAGAGATACGCAGTATTTT	CASSPTSGSRDTQYF
TRBD2	TRBV6-2/TRBV6-3	-	TRBJ2-7	TGTGCCAGCAGTTCCCCCCGCGGGGGGGACCACTACGAGCAGTACTTC	CASSSPRGGDHYEQYF
TRBD2	TRBV20-1	-	TRBJ2-3	TGCAGTGCTGTTGGACTAGCGGGGGCTTTCACAGATACGCAGTATTTT	CSAVGLAGAFTDTQYF
-	TRBV12-3/TRBV12-4	-	TRBJ2-1	TGTGCCAGCAGTTTGAATTGGTCGGGAGTCCATGAGCAGTTCTTC	CASSLNWSGVHEQFF
-	TRBV20-1	-	TRBJ2-7	TGCAGTGCTAGGCTTTGCGAGCAGTACTTC	CSARLCEQYF
-	TRBV2	-	TRBJ1-1	TGTGCCAGCAGTGATCGCCCTAACACTGAAGCTTTCTTT	CASSDRPNTEAFF
-	TRBV10-3	-	TRBJ2-7	TGTGCCATCACCGACTTGGAGAGCTCCTACAATGAGCAGTACTTC	CAITDLESSYNEQYF
-	TRBV28	-	TRBJ2-5	TGTGCCAGCAGTTCCACTAGGGAAACCCAGTACTTC	CASSSTRETQYF
-	TRBV4-1	few	TRBJ2-7	TGCGCCAGCAGCCTAAAGACAGGACCCTACGAGCAGTACTTC	CASSLKTGPYEQYF
-	TRBV10-3	-	TRBJ1-2	TGTGCCATCAGTGAGAATGACAGCTATGGCTACACCTTC	CAISENDSYGYTF
TRBD1	TRBV20-1	-	TRBJ2-7	TGCAGTGCTAGAGATCCGGGACAGGGGCCCTACGAGCAGTACTTC	CSARDPGQGPYEQYF
-	TRBV7-2	-	TRBJ2-3	TGTGCCAGCAGCTTAGGGGAGCAAGGTACGCAGTATTTT	CASSLGEQGTQYF
-	TRBV6-2/TRBV6-3	-	TRBJ2-3	TGTGCCAGCAGTAACGTAGAAGATACGCAGTATTTT	CASSNVEDTQYF
TRBD2	TRBV7-9	-	TRBJ2-1	TGTGCCAGCAGCTTAGGGCGGGGGGCGACTTACCATGAGCAGTTCTTC	CASSLGRGATYHEQFF
TRBD1	TRBV9	-	TRBJ2-7	TGTGCCAGCAGCGCGACAGGGGGGAATACCTACGAGCAGTACTTC	CASSATGGNTYEQYF
-	TRBV29-1	-	TRBJ1-1	TGCAGCGTTGAGAGGGGTCTCGGCCTGGGTGAAGCTTTCTTT	CSVERGLGLGEAFF
TRBD1	TRBV3-1	-	TRBJ2-3	TGTGCCAGCAGCCAAGAGATAACAGGGGCGCAGTATTTT	CASSQEITGAQYF
TRBD2	TRBV19	-	TRBJ2-3	TGTGCCAGTAGTAAGATACTTGGGACTAGCGGGGGAACAGATACGCAGTATTTT	CASSKILGTSGGTDTQYF
-	TRBV4-2	-	TRBJ1-2	TGTGCCAGCAACCAGGGAGACACGGCAGGGGGCTACACCTTC	CASNQGDTAGGYTF
TRBD2	TRBV5-5	-	TRBJ2-7	TGTGCCAGCAGCTTGGTCCTAGCGGGGCCCCACGAGCAGTACTTC	CASSLVLAGPHEQYF
TRBD2	TRBV6-4	few	TRBJ2-4	TGTGCCAGCAGTGAAGCGGGAACCCCGAATCTAGCCAAAAACATTCAGTACTTC	CASSEAGTPNLAKNIQYF
TRBD1	TRBV3-1	few	TRBJ1-1	TGTGCCAGCAGCCCAACCCCACAGGGGACTGAAGCTTTCTTT	CASSPTPQGTEAFF
TRBD1	TRBV12-3/TRBV12-4	few	TRBJ2-7	TGTGCCAGCAGTTTTCGGACAGGGTGGAGCTACGAGCAGTACTTC	CASSFRTGWSYEQYF
-	TRBV12-3/TRBV12-4	-	TRBJ2-3	TGTGCCAGCACCCTGGACGGGGGAAGCACAGATACGCAGTATTTT	CASTLDGGSTDTQYF
-	TRBV7-9	-	TRBJ2-5	TGTGCCAGCAGCCCCCGGCTGGGGTCCCCAGAGACCCAGTACTTC	CASSPRLGSPETQYF
-	TRBV4-1	-	TRBJ1-5	TGCGCCAGCAGCTCCCCTGAATCAGGCCCCCAGCATTTT	CASSSPESGPQHF
-	TRBV20-1	-	TRBJ1-1	TGCAGTGCTAGCCCTGAAGCTTTCTTT	CSASPEAFF
TRBD2	TRBV7-9	-	TRBJ2-1	TGTGCCAGCAGCTTAGTCACTAGCGGGAGGAGCTCCTACAATGAGCAGTTCTTC	CASSLVTSGRSSYNEQFF